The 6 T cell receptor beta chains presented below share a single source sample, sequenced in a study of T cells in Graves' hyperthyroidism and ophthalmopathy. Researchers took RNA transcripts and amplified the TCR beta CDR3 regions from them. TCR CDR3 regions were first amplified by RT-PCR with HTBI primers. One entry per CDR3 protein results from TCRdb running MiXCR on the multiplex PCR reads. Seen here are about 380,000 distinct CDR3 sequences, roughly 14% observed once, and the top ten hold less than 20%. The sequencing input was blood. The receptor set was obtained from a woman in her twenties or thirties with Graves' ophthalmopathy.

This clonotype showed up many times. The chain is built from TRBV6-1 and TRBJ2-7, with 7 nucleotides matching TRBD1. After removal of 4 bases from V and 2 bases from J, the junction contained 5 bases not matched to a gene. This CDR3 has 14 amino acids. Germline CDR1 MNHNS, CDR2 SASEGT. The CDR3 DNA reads TGTGCCAGCAGTGGGGACGGGACAGCCTACGAGCAGTACTTC. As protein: CASSGDGTAYEQYF.

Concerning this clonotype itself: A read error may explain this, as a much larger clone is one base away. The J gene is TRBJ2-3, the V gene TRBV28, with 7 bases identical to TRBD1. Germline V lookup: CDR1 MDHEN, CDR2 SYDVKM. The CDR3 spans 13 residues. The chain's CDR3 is CTSRPGGGDTQYF. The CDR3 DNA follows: TGTACCAGCCGCCCAGGGGGTGGCGATACGCAGTATTTT.

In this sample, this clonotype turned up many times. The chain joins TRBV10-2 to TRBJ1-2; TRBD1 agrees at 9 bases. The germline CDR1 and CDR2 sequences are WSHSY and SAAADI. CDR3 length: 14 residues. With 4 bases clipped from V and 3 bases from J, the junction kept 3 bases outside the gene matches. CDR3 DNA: TGCGCCAGCAGTGCGGACAGGGGTGACTATGGCTACACCTTC. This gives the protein CASSADRGDYGYTF.

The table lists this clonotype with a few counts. CDR3 DNA sequence: TGTGCCACCAGTGATCCGTGGAGCACAGATACGCAGTATTTT. It codes for CATSDPWSTDTQYF. The chain is built from TRBV24-1 and TRBJ2-3; D ambiguous. CDR3 length equals 14 residues. Germline lookup yields CDR1 KGHDR and CDR2 SFDVKD. The ends were cut back, 3 bases at V and 0 bases at J, with 6 bases in the middle.

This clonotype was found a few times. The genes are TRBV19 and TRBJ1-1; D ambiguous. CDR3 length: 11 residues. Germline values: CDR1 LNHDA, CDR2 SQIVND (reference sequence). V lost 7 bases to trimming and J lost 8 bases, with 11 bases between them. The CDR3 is CASTLLGEAFF. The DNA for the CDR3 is TGTGCCAGTACCCTATTAGGGGAAGCTTTCTTT. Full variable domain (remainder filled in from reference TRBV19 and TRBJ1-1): DGGITQSPKYLFRKEGQNVTLSCEQNLNHDAMYWYRQDPGQGLRLIYYSQIVNDFQKGDIAEGYSVSREKKESFPLTVTSAQKNPTAFYLCASTLLGEAFFGQGTRLTVV.

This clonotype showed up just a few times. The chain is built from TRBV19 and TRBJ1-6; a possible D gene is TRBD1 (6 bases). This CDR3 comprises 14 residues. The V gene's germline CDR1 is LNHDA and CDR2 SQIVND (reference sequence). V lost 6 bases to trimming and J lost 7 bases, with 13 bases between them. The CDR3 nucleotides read TGTGCCAGTAGCACACAGGGCGGGAATTCACCCCTCCACTTT. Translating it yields CASSTQGGNSPLHF.